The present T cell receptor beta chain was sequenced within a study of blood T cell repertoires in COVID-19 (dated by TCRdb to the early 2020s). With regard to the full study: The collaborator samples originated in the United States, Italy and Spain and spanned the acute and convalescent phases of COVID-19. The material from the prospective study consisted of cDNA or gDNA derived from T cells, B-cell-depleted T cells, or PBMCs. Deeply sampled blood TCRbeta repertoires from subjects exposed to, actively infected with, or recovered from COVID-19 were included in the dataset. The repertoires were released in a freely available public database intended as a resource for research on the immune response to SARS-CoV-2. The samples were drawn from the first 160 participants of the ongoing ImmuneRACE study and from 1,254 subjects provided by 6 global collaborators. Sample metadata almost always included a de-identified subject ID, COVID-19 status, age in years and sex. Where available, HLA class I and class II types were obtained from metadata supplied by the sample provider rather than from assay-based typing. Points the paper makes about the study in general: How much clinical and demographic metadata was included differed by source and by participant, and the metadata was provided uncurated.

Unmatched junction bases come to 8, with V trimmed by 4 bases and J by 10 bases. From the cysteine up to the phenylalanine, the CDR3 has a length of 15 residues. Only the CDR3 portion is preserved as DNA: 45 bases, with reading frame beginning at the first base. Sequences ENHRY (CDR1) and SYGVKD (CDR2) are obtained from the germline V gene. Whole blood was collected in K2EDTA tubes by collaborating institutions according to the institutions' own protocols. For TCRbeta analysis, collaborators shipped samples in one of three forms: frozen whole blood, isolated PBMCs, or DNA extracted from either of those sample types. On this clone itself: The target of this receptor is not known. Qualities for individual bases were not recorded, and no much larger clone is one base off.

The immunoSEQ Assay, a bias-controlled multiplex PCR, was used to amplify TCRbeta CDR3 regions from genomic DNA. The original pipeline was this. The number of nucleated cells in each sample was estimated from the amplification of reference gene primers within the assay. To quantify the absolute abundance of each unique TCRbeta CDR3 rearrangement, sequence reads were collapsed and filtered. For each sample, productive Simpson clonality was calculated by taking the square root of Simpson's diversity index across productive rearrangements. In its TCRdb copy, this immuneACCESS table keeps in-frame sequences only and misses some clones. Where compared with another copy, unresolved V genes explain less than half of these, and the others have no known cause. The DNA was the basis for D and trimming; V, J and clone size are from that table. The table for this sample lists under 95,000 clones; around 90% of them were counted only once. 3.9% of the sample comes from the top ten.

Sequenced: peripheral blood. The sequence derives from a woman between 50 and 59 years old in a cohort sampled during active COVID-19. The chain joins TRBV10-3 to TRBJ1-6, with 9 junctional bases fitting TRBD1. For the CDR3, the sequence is CAISGTGGFGSPLHF. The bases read TGTGCCATCAGTGGAACAGGGGGCTTTGGATCACCCCTCCACTTT.